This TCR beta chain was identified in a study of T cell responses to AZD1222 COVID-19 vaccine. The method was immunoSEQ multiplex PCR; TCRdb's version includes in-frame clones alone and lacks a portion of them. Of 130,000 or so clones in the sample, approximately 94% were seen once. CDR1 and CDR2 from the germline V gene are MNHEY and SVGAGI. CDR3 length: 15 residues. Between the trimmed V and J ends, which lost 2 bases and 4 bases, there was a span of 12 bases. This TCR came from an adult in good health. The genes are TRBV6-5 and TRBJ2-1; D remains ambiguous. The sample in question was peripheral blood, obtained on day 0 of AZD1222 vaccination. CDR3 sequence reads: CASSYRRDLYNEQFF. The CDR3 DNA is TGTGCCAGCAGTTACCGAAGAGACCTTTACAATGAGCAGTTCTTC.